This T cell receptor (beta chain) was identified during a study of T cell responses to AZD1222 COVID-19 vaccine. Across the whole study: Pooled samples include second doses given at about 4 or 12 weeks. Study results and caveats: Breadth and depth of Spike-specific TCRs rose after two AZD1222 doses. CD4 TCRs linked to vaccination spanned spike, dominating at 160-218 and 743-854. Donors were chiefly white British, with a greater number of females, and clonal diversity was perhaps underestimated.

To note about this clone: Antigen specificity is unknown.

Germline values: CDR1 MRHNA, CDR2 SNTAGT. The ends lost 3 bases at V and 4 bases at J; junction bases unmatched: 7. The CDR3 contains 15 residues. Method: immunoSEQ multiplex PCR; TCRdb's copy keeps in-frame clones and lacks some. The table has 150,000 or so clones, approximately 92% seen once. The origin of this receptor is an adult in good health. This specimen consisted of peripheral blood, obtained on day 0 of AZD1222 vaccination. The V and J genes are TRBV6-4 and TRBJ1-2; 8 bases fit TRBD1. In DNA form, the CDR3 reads TGTGCCAGCAGTGAAGCACCCGGACAGGGCTATGGCTACACCTTC. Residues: CASSEAPGQGYGYTF.